One and the same sample provided the 31 T cell receptor beta chains below, sequenced in a study of regulatory T cells in long-lasting Graves disease. According to the study, TCR beta libraries were built with iRepertoire HTBI primers and CDR3-region Arm-PCR. Using its own MiXCR run on the multiplex PCR reads, TCRdb lists one record per CDR3 protein. The repertoire holds about 220,000 distinct CDR3 sequences, with around 19% as singletons. Time point reported: newly diagnosed GD, antithyroid drugs for less than 3 months. Isolated PBMC RNA provided the starting material for the TCR library. Sequenced material: peripheral blood mononuclear cells (PBMCs), taken at new diagnosis, from a patient treated with antithyroid drugs. Receptors originate from a female donor with Graves disease.

This clonotype was counted ten times or more. This sequence joins TRBV18 and TRBJ2-7; 11 nucleotides line up with TRBD1. CDR3 length: 14 residues. The J segment lost 4 bases and the V segment lost 3 bases, leaving 2 bases of the junction unmatched. Germline V gene data show CDR1 as KGHSH and CDR2 as LQKENI. CDR3 loop: CASSPGQGEYEQYF. The DNA of the CDR3 is TGTGCCAGCTCACCGGGACAGGGGGAGTACGAGCAGTACTTC.

The chain combines TRBV6-2 or TRBV6-3 with TRBJ2-7, with TRBD2 matching 8 bases. V gave up 6 bases and J gave up 2 bases; unmatched junction bases: 6. Germline V gene sequence: CDR1 MNHEY, CDR2 SVGEGT. The CDR3 totals 14 residues. Here the CDR3 DNA reads TGTGCCAGCAGCTGGACTAGCTCAACCTACGAGCAGTACTTC. Amino acid sequence: CASSWTSSTYEQYF.

The gene calls are TRBV19 and TRBJ1-5; TRBD1 matches 9 bases. The CDR3 contains 18 residues. Per germline, CDR1 LNHDA and CDR2 SQIVND (reference sequence). Trimming at V came to 7 bases and at J to 0 bases, leaving 13 bases not matched to a gene. DNA for the CDR3: TGTGCCAGTAACGACGAGCCGGACAGGGGATATAGCAATCAGCCCCAGCATTTT. Its translation: CASNDEPDRGYSNQPQHF.

This chain connects TRBV29-1 to TRBJ2-7; the D call may be TRBD1 or TRBD2 (5 bases each). The V gene's germline CDR1 is SQVTM and CDR2 ANQGSEA. With 3 bases removed from V and 2 bases from J, the gap between germline ends came to 11 bases. This CDR3 has 13 residues. CDR3 in amino acids: CSVEGDGTYEQYF. CDR3 in DNA: TGCAGCGTTGAGGGGGACGGTACCTACGAGCAGTACTTC.

This clonotype has at least ten counts. The gene calls are TRBV7-9 and TRBJ2-3; D is unresolved. The CDR3 covers 13 residues. Germline CDR1 reads SEHNR; CDR2 reads FQNEAQ (reference sequence). The ends were cut back, 4 bases at V and 2 bases at J, with 7 bases in the middle. The CDR3 DNA reads as TGTGCCAGCAGCTCGCAACTCACAGATACGCAGTATTTT. It is translated as CASSSQLTDTQYF.

This clonotype was seen many times. The rearrangement links TRBV19 to TRBJ1-3; a weak D match, TRBD1 (5 bases). Trimming removed 7 bases at V and 2 bases at J, with 12 bases between. CDR1 is LNHDA, CDR2 SQIVND, per germline (reference sequence). The CDR3 covers 14 residues. The CDR3 bases are TGTGCCAGTATCCCGGGACTGGCTGGAAACACCATATATTTT. It translates to CASIPGLAGNTIYF.

This clonotype was seen ten or more times. The chain is built from TRBV27 and TRBJ2-5; the D gene is possibly TRBD2 (5 bases). The V end was cut by 5 bases, the J end by 1 base, with 11 bases between. Germline CDR1 and CDR2: MNHEY and SMNVEV (reference sequence). The CDR3 is 14 amino acids. CDR3 in DNA: TGTGCCAGCAGTAGGAGGCCGGGCCAAGAGACCCAGTACTTC. Protein sequence: CASSRRPGQETQYF.

This clonotype was counted many times. The genes are TRBV27 and TRBJ1-1; D unresolved. V was shortened by 7 bases and J by 7 bases, with 16 bases between the two germline ends. CDR1 and CDR2 (germline): MNHEY, SMNVEV (reference sequence). The CDR3 has 13 residues. The CDR3, as DNA: TGTGCCAGCAAGCTCTTGGGTGGGATTGAAGCTTTCTTT. It specifies CASKLLGGIEAFF.

This clonotype was observed many times. V usage is TRBV15 and J usage is TRBJ1-6; no clear D gene. CDR1 LNHNV and CDR2 YYDKDF come from the germline V gene (reference sequence). CDR3 length: 12 residues. With 4 bases removed from V and 6 bases from J, the gap between germline ends came to 4 bases. CDR3 region: CATSTINSPLHF. CDR3 DNA sequence: TGTGCCACCAGCACTATTAATTCACCCCTCCACTTT.

This clonotype was seen a handful of times. J is TRBJ1-5 and V is TRBV19; no clear D. CDR1 is LNHDA and CDR2 is SQIVND in the germline V gene (reference sequence). The V end was cut by 9 bases, the J end by 4 bases, with 10 bases between. The CDR3 is 12 amino acids. CDR3 amino acids: CASEGYNQPQHF. The CDR3 DNA reads TGTGCCAGCGAGGGCTATAATCAGCCCCAGCATTTT.

This clonotype appeared many times. V usage is TRBV3-1 and J usage is TRBJ2-3; 11 positions match TRBD1. Germline V lookup: CDR1 LGHDT, CDR2 YNNKEL (reference sequence). CDR3 length: 18 residues. After removal of 4 bases from V and 2 bases from J, the junction contained 11 bases not matched to a gene. CDR3 residues: CASSPGTGGHGNTDTQYF. Written as DNA, the CDR3 is TGTGCCAGCAGCCCCGGGACAGGGGGTCACGGGAACACAGATACGCAGTATTTT.

In its sample, this clonotype was seen many times. J is TRBJ2-1 and V is TRBV11-2; D remains unclear. The V and J ends lost 4 bases and 10 bases respectively, with 14 bases between them. CDR3 length: 13 residues. The germline V gene encodes CDR1 SGHAT and CDR2 FQNNGV. The CDR3 bases are TGTGCCAGCAGCTCCCCACCAGCACGGGAGCAGTTCTTC. Residues: CASSSPPAREQFF.

In this sample, this clonotype turned up many times. V usage is TRBV20-1 and J usage is TRBJ2-7; 9 nucleotides line up with TRBD2. Trimming removed 5 bases from V and 3 bases from J; junction bases left unmatched: 8. The CDR3 is 14 amino acids. Germline V gene sequence: CDR1 DFQATT, CDR2 SNEGSKA (reference sequence). CDR3 coding DNA: TGCAGTGCTCTCCGACTAGCGGCAAACTACGAGCAGTACTTC. Amino acids: CSALRLAANYEQYF.

There are many counts of this clonotype. The chain uses TRBV15 and TRBJ2-1; 9 positions agree with TRBD2. The length of the CDR3 is 16 residues. The germline V gene has CDR1 LNHNV and CDR2 YYDKDF (reference sequence). The V gene end was trimmed by 5 bases and the J gene end by 8 bases; junction bases not matched to a gene: 13. The CDR3 bases are TGTGCCACCAGCTACCCCTTCAGCGGGAGGCTCGATGAGCAGTTCTTC. The encoded protein is CATSYPFSGRLDEQFF.

Ten or more counts support this clonotype. V usage is TRBV7-3 and J usage is TRBJ2-5; 11 bases align to TRBD2. CDR1 is SGHTA and CDR2 is FQGTGA in the germline V gene. CDR3 length: 15 amino acids. Trimming cost V 10 bases and J 1 base; bases outside gene matches: 8. The CDR3 region is CANSRLAGTQETQYF. CDR3 in DNA: TGTGCCAACAGTCGACTAGCGGGGACCCAAGAGACCCAGTACTTC.

This clonotype has a count of ten or more. The rearrangement links TRBV6-2 or TRBV6-3 to TRBJ2-2, with no clear D. Per the germline V gene, CDR1 is MNHEY and CDR2 is SVGEGT. V lost 2 bases, J lost 5 bases, and 9 bases lay in between. There are 14 residues in the CDR3. The CDR3 reads CASSYIGVTGELFF. The CDR3 DNA reads as TGTGCCAGCAGTTACATTGGGGTTACCGGGGAGCTGTTTTTT.

This clonotype showed up just a few times. The CDR3 protein is CASSELLAGVPLRDEQYF. As DNA, the CDR3 is TGTGCCAGCAGTGAATTACTAGCGGGGGTCCCCCTGCGAGATGAGCAGTACTTC. J is TRBJ2-7 and V is TRBV6-2 or TRBV6-3; 11 positions agree with TRBD2. In germline, CDR1 is MNHEY, CDR2 SVGEGT. The CDR3 extends over 18 amino acids. V dropped 5 bases and J dropped 7; count of bases not matched to a gene: 19.

About this clonotype: This may be a read error: a much more frequent sequence differs by one nucleotide. The gene calls are TRBV2 and TRBJ1-1; D remains ambiguous. Germline V gene sequence: CDR1 SNHLY, CDR2 FYNNEI. V lost 2 bases, J lost 1 base, and 5 bases lay in between. This CDR3 is built from 13 residues. The CDR3 sequence: CASSELENTEAFF. CDR3 coding DNA: TGTGCCAGCAGTGAATTGGAGAACACTGAAGCTTTCTTT.

The sample holds many counts of this clonotype. The CDR3 sequence: CASRRRGETEAFF. The CDR3 region has the DNA TGTGCCAGCAGGAGGAGGGGAGAAACTGAAGCTTTCTTT. The chain uses TRBV2 and TRBJ1-1, with D possibly being TRBD1 (5 bases). Germline V lookup: CDR1 SNHLY, CDR2 FYNNEI. The CDR3 contains 13 residues. Trimming removed 6 bases from V and 5 bases from J, with 13 bases in between.

This clonotype was seen many times. The chain recombines TRBV7-3 with TRBJ2-2; 7 positions agree with TRBD1. J lost 7 bases, V lost 1 base, and 3 bases had no gene match. The CDR3 loop spans 14 amino acids. CDR1 and CDR2 from the germline V gene are SGHTA and FQGTGA. CDR3: CASSLIQGNGELFF. CDR3 DNA sequence: TGTGCCAGCAGCTTAATACAGGGGAACGGGGAGCTGTTTTTT.

There are many counts of this clonotype. The rearrangement uses TRBV20-1 and TRBJ1-1, with D perhaps matching TRBD1 (5 bases). This CDR3 is 15 amino acids long. Deletions cut 5 bases from V and 0 bases from J, with 16 bases between. CDR1 and CDR2 from the germline V gene are DFQATT and SNEGSKA (reference sequence). CDR3 amino acids: CSAHDPRQMNTEAFF. The CDR3 nucleotides are TGCAGTGCTCACGACCCACGACAGATGAACACTGAAGCTTTCTTT.

This clonotype was detected ten times or more. The V gene is TRBV4-1, the J gene TRBJ1-2; D gene ambiguous. The CDR3 spans 16 residues. Trimming pared 0 bases from V and 3 bases from J, leaving 14 bases between. The germline CDR1 and CDR2 sequences are MGHRA and YSYEKL. CDR3 coding DNA: TGCGCCAGCAGCCAAGATTGGGCCTCGGTGGACTATGGCTACACCTTC. This codes for CASSQDWASVDYGYTF.

This clonotype was picked up a small number of times. The conserved phenylalanine or tryptophan is not found at the CDR3 terminus, so this likely reflects a read error. This chain uses TRBV6-2 or TRBV6-3 with TRBJ1-5; D perhaps matches TRBD1 (5 bases). V lost 5 bases to trimming and J lost 3 bases, with 14 bases between them. Germline-derived CDR1 and CDR2 are MNHEY and SVGEGT. The CDR3 contains 15 residues. Here the CDR3 DNA reads TGTGCCAGCAGTCGGGGGGGGGGTAACAATCAGCCCCAGCATCTT. Translating it yields CASSRGGGNNQPQHL.

In its sample, this clonotype was seen many times. V usage is TRBV3-1 and J usage is TRBJ1-5; D unresolved. The germline V gene has CDR1 LGHDT and CDR2 YNNKEL (reference sequence). CDR3 length: 13 amino acids. Trimming took off 4 bases at V and 0 bases at J, with 4 bases between the two ends. CDR3 nucleotide sequence: TGTGCCAGCAGCCGAGGTAGCAATCAGCCCCAGCATTTT. Translation: CASSRGSNQPQHF.

This clonotype was counted a few times. The chain recombines TRBV4-3 with TRBJ1-2; D is unresolved. The ends were cut back, 0 bases at V and 6 bases at J, with 8 bases in the middle. This CDR3 comprises 13 residues. Germline assignment: CDR1 LGHNA and CDR2 YSLEER. The CDR3 nucleotides read TGCGCCAGCAGCCAAGAAATGGGAGATGGCTACACCTTC. Translated, it gives CASSQEMGDGYTF.

This clonotype occurred many times. This chain links TRBV9 with TRBJ2-5; TRBD2 might be the D (6 bases). The V gene lost 7 bases and the J gene lost 0 bases, with 16 bases spanning the gap. The CDR3 is made up of 15 amino acids. CDR1 is SGDLS, CDR2 YYNGEE, per germline. The CDR3 nucleotides read TGTGCCAGCGGAAGCAGATTAGCGGACCAAGAGACCCAGTACTTC. It yields the protein CASGSRLADQETQYF.

V gene TRBV3-1 combines with J gene TRBJ2-7; D is ambiguous. The CDR3 loop spans 15 amino acids. The germline V and J ends were trimmed by 5 bases and 2 bases, with 16 bases remaining between them. The germline gives CDR1 LGHDT, CDR2 YNNKEL (reference sequence). The CDR3 DNA sequence: TGTGCCAGCAGCGCCCCGAGTCAATTTGCCTACGAGCAGTACTTC. This encodes CASSAPSQFAYEQYF.

This clonotype was detected ten times or more. The J gene is TRBJ1-4, the V gene TRBV24-1; D perhaps matches TRBD1 (5 bases). Deletions cut 9 bases from V and 0 bases from J, with 19 bases between. CDR1 is KGHDR, CDR2 SFDVKD, per germline. There are 17 residues in the CDR3. For the CDR3, the DNA is TGTGCCACCTCCAAGGGCTCTGGGACCGCAACTAATGAAAAACTGTTTTTT. It specifies CATSKGSGTATNEKLFF.

This clonotype appeared many times. This chain connects TRBV7-2 to TRBJ2-5; D gene unclear. Germline CDR1 is SGHTA and CDR2 is FQGNSA. V lost 1 base and J lost 2, with 8 bases in between. This CDR3 has 14 residues. The CDR3 DNA follows: TGTGCCAGCAGCTTAGAACCAGCGCAAGAGACCCAGTACTTC. Protein product: CASSLEPAQETQYF.

The CDR3 loop reads CASSSNLMRRADTGELFF. The CDR3, as DNA: TGCGCCAGCAGCTCGAACCTTATGAGGAGAGCGGACACCGGGGAGCTGTTTTTT. This sequence joins TRBV5-1 and TRBJ2-2, with D maybe TRBD2 (5 bases). The CDR3 is 18 amino acids. The germline V gene has CDR1 SGHRS and CDR2 YFSETQ. V was clipped by 3 bases and J by 3 bases, with 21 bases between them.

The sample holds many counts of this clonotype. This chain connects TRBV11-3 to TRBJ1-1, with D hard to call. Per the germline V gene, CDR1 is SGHNT and CDR2 is YENEEA. This CDR3 has 13 residues. The ends were cut back, 2 bases at V and 6 bases at J, with 10 bases in the middle. CDR3 region: CASSLRVDSEAFF. Written as DNA, the CDR3 is TGTGCCAGCAGCTTAAGGGTTGACTCTGAAGCTTTCTTT. Complete variable domain (other parts from reference TRBV11-3 and TRBJ1-1): EAGVVQSPRYKIIEKKQPVAFWCNPISGHNTLYWYLQNLGQGPELLIRYENEEAVDDSQLPKDRFSAERLKGVDSTLKIQPAELGDSAVYLCASSLRVDSEAFFGQGTRLTVV.